Reported below is one T cell receptor (beta chain). The sample comes from a study of blood T cell repertoires in COVID-19. Study background: Collection of acute and convalescent COVID-19 samples took place in the United States, Italy and Spain.

Data came from immunoSEQ multiplex PCR; TCRdb stores just in-frame clones and leaves some out. Of 84,000 or so clones in the sample, 83% were seen once. Trimming stripped 6 bases from V and 4 bases from J, with 17 bases between. Germline V lookup: CDR1 LNHDA, CDR2 SQIVND (reference sequence). The CDR3 is 15 amino acids. What was sequenced was peripheral blood. The V gene is TRBV19, the J gene TRBJ2-3, with D maybe TRBD1 (6 bases). This clonotype was sampled from an elderly woman with acute or convalescent COVID-19. The CDR3: CASRRTGSAADTQYF. The CDR3 region has the DNA TGTGCCAGTAGAAGAACAGGGTCAGCTGCAGATACGCAGTATTTT.